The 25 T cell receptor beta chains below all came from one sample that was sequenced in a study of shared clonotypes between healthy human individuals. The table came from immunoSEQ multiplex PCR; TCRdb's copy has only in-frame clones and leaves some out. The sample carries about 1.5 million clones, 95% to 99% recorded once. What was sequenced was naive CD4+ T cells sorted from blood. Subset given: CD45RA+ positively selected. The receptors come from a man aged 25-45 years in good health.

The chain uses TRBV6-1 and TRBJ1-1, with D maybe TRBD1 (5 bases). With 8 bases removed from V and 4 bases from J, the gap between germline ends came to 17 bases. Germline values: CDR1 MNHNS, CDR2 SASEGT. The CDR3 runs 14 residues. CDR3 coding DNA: TGTGCCAGCTTTAGGATTGGGGGTGGCACTGAAGCTTTCTTT. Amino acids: CASFRIGGGTEAFF.

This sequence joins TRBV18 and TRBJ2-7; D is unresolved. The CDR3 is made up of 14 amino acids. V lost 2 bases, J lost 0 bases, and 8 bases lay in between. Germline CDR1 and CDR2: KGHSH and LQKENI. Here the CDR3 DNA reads TGTGCCAGCTCACCAGATGGAATCTCCTACGAGCAGTACTTC. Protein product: CASSPDGISYEQYF.

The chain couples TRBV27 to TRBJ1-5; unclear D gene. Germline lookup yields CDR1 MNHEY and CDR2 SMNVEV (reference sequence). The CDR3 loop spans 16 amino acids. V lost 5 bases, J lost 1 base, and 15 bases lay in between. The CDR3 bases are TGTGCCAGCAGTATACTTGGGAGAGGGAGCAATCAGCCCCAGCATTTT. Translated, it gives CASSILGRGSNQPQHF.

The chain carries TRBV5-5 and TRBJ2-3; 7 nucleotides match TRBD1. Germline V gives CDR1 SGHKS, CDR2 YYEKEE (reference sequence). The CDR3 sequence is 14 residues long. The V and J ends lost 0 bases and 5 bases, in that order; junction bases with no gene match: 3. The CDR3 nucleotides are TGTGCCAGCAGCTTGGCAGGGGGAGAAGATACGCAGTATTTT. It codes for CASSLAGGEDTQYF.

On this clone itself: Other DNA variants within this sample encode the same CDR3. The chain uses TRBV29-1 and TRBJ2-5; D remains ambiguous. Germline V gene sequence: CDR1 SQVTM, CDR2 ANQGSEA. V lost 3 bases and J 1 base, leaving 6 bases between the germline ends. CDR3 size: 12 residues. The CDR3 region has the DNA TGCAGCGTTGAGAGCGCCCAAGAGACCCAGTACTTC. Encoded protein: CSVESAQETQYF. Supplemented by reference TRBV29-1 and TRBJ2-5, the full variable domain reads SAVISQKPSRDICQRGTSLTIQCQVDSQVTMMFWYRQQPGQSLTLIATANQGSEATYESGFVIDKFPISRPNLTFSTLTVSNMSPEDSSIYLCSVESAQETQYFGPGTRLLVL.

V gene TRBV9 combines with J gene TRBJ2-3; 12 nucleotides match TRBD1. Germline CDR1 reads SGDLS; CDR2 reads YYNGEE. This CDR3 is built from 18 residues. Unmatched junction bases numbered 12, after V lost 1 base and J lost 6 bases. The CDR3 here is CASSVSGQGAFLVDTQYF. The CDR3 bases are TGTGCCAGCAGCGTATCGGGACAGGGGGCGTTTTTGGTTGATACGCAGTATTTT.

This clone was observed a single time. CDR3 coding DNA: TGTGCCAGCAGCTCCGACAGGGGGCGGCAAGGCGGCTACACCTTC. It codes for CASSSDRGRQGGYTF. The chain couples TRBV7-9 to TRBJ1-2; 10 positions match TRBD1. V lost 4 bases to trimming and J lost 8 bases; unmatched junction nucleotides: 10. The CDR3 loop spans 15 amino acids. Germline CDR1 is SEHNR and CDR2 is FQNEAQ (reference sequence).

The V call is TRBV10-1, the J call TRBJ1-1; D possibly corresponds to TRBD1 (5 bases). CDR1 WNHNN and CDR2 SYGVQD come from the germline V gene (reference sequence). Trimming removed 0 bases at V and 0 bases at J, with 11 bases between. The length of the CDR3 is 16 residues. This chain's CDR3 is CASSESMGGMNTEAFF. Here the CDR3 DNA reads TGCGCCAGCAGTGAGTCGATGGGGGGGATGAACACTGAAGCTTTCTTT.

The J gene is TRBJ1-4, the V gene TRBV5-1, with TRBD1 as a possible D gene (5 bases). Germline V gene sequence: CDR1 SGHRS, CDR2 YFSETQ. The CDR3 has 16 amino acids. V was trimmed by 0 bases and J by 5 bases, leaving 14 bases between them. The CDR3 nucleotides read TGCGCCAGCAGCTTGGCCCCGACAGCTCAAAATGAAAAACTGTTTTTT. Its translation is CASSLAPTAQNEKLFF.

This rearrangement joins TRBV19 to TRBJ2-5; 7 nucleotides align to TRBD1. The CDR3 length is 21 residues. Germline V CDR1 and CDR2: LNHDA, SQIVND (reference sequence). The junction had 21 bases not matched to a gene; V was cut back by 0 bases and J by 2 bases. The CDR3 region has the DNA TGTGCCAGTAGTATAGAGGGCCCGGGACAGTCATCCCCAAACTCACAAGAGACCCAGTACTTC. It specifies CASSIEGPGQSSPNSQETQYF. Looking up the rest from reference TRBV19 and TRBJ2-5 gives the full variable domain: DGGITQSPKYLFRKEGQNVTLSCEQNLNHDAMYWYRQDPGQGLRLIYYSQIVNDFQKGDIAEGYSVSREKKESFPLTVTSAQKNPTAFYLCASSIEGPGQSSPNSQETQYFGPGTRLLVL.

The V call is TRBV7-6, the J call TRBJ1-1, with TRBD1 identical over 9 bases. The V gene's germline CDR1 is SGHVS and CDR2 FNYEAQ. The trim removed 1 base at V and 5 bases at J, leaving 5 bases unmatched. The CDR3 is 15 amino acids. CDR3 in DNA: TGTGCCAGCAGCTTAGGGAAACAGGGGGCTACTGAAGCTTTCTTT. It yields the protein CASSLGKQGATEAFF.

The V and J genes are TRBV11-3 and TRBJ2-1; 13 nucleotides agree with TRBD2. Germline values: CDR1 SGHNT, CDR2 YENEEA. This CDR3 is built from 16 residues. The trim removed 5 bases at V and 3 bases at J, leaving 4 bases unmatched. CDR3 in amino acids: CASSPRTSGSYNEQFF. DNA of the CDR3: TGTGCCAGCAGCCCACGGACTAGCGGGAGCTACAATGAGCAGTTCTTC.

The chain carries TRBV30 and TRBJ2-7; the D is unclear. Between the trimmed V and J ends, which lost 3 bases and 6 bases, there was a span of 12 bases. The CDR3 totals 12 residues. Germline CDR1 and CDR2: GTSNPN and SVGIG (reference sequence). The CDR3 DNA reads TGTGCCTGGAGCTGCCGAGATAGCGAGCAGTACTTC. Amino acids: CAWSCRDSEQYF.

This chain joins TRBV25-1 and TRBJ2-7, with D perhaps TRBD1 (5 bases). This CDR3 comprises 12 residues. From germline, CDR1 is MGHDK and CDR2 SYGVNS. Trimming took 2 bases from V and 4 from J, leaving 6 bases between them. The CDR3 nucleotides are TGTGCCAGCAGTGAACAGGGTTACGAGCAGTACTTC. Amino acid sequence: CASSEQGYEQYF.

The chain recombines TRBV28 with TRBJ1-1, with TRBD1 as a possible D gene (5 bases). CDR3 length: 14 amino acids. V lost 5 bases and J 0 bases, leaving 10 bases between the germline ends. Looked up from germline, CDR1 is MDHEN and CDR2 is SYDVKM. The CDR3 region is CASSPQDLNTEAFF. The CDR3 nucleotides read TGTGCCAGCAGTCCACAGGACCTGAACACTGAAGCTTTCTTT.

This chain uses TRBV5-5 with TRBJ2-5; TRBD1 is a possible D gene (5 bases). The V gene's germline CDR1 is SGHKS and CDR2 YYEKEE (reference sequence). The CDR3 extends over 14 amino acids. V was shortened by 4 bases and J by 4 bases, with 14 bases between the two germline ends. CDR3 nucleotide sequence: TGTGCCAGCAGCGCCCTAGGGGTAGGAGAGACCCAGTACTTC. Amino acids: CASSALGVGETQYF.

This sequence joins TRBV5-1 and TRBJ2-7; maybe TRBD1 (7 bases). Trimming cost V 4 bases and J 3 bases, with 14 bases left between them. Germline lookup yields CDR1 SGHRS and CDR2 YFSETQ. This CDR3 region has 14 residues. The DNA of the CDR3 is TGCGCCAGCAGCCGCGCGGGACAGATCTACGAGCAGTACTTC. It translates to CASSRAGQIYEQYF.

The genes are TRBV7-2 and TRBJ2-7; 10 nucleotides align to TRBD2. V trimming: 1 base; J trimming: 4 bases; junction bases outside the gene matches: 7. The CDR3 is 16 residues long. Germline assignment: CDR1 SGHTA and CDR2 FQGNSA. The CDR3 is CASSLGLAGLLYEQYF. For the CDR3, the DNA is TGTGCCAGCAGCTTAGGACTAGCGGGCTTACTGTACGAGCAGTACTTC.

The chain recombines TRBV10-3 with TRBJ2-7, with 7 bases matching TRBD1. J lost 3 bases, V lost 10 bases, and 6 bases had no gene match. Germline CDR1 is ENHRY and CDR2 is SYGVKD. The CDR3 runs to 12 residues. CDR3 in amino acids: CATGGVNYEQYF. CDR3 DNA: TGTGCCACAGGGGGAGTGAACTACGAGCAGTACTTC.

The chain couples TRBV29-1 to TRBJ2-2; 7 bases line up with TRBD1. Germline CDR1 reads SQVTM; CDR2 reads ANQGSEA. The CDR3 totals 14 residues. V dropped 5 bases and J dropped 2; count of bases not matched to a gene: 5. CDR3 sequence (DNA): TGCAGCGTTACAGGGGAGATAAACACCGGGGAGCTGTTTTTT. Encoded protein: CSVTGEINTGELFF.

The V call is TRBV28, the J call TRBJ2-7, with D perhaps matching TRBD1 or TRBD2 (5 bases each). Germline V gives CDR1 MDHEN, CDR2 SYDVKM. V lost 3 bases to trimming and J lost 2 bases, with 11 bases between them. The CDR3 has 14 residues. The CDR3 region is CASSLVGVTYEQYF. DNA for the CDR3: TGTGCCAGCAGTTTGGTGGGGGTTACCTACGAGCAGTACTTC.

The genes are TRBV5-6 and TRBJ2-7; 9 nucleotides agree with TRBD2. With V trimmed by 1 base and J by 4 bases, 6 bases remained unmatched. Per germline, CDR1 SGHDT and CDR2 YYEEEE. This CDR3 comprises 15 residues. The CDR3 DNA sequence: TGTGCCAGCAGCTTGCGGCTAGCGGGACCTTACGAGCAGTACTTC. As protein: CASSLRLAGPYEQYF.

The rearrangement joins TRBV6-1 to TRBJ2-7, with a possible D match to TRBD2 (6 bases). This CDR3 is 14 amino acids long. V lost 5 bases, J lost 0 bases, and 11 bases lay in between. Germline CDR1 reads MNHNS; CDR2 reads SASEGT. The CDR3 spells CASSFRESSYEQYF. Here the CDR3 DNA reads TGTGCCAGCAGTTTCCGGGAGAGCTCCTACGAGCAGTACTTC.

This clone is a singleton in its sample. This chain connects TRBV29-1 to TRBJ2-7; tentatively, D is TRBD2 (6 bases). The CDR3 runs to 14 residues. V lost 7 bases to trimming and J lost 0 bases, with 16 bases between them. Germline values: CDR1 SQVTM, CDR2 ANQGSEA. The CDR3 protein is CSAHGGTSSYEQYF. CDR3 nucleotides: TGCAGCGCCCACGGCGGGACGAGCTCCTACGAGCAGTACTTC.

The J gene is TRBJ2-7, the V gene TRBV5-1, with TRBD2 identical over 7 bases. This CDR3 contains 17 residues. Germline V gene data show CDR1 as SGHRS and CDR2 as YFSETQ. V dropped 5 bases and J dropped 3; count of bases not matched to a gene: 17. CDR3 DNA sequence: TGCGCCAGCAGGCCCACCCTAAATAGCGGGTACAACTACGAGCAGTACTTC. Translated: CASRPTLNSGYNYEQYF.